Following are 11 T cell receptor beta chains from one sample sequenced in a study of OX40 agonist ivuxolimab in advanced cancers. This table comes from immunoSEQ multiplex PCR, and its TCRdb copy is limited to in-frame clones, with some not included. The data show about 61,000 clones, roughly 87% seen once. The input for sequencing was CD4+ or CD8+ T cells sorted from blood, taken in a trial of the OX40 agonist ivuxolimab. All receptors come from an adult with an advanced solid tumor such as melanoma, head and neck, liver or kidney cancer.

CDR3 nucleotide sequence: TGTGCCAGCAGTGCGGGACAGGGGGGACGCTCCTACGAGCAGTACTTC. Amino acid sequence: CASSAGQGGRSYEQYF. The V call is TRBV27, the J call TRBJ2-7; 11 positions agree with TRBD1. V shed 5 bases, J shed 0 bases, and the junction held 6 bases outside the gene matches. The germline V gene encodes CDR1 MNHEY and CDR2 SMNVEV (reference sequence). The CDR3 has 16 amino acids.

The chain couples TRBV20-1 to TRBJ1-1; no definite D call. There are 9 residues in the CDR3. Germline loops: CDR1 DFQATT, CDR2 SNEGSKA (reference sequence). This CDR3 reads CRTGPQAFF. In DNA, the CDR3 is TGCAGGACCGGGCCCCAAGCTTTCTTT.

This sequence joins TRBV7-2 and TRBJ2-5, with 8 positions matching TRBD1. The germline V gene has CDR1 SGHTA and CDR2 FQGNSA. The V and J ends lost 0 bases and 1 base, in that order; junction bases with no gene match: 4. CDR3 length equals 16 residues. The DNA for the CDR3 is TGTGCCAGCAGCTTAGCGAGGACAGGGCCCCAAGAGACCCAGTACTTC. It encodes CASSLARTGPQETQYF.

The count of this clone is one. The V and J genes are TRBV19 and TRBJ2-5; tentative D call: TRBD1 (5 bases). Germline V lookup: CDR1 LNHDA, CDR2 SQIVND (reference sequence). Trimming cost V 10 bases and J 3 bases, with 15 bases left between them. The CDR3 is 13 residues long. CDR3 DNA: TGTGCCACCCGAAAACAGGCGGAAGAGACCCAGTACTTC. It translates to CATRKQAEETQYF.

This clone was observed once. V gene TRBV18 combines with J gene TRBJ1-6; TRBD1 might be the D (5 bases). V was trimmed by 2 bases and J by 8 bases, leaving 13 bases between them. The CDR3 consists of 15 residues. The germline V gene encodes CDR1 KGHSH and CDR2 LQKENI. Here the CDR3 DNA reads TGTGCCAGCTCACCAAAACAGGAGAACGATTCACCCCTCCACTTT. Its translation: CASSPKQENDSPLHF.

This clone appeared once. V gene TRBV7-6 combines with J gene TRBJ1-3, with 9 bases matching TRBD1. CDR1 SGHVS and CDR2 FNYEAQ come from the germline V gene. The CDR3 consists of 13 residues. The ends lost 5 bases at V and 4 bases at J; junction bases unmatched: 0. In DNA form, the CDR3 reads TGTGCCAGCAGCGGGACAGGGGGAAACACCATATATTTT. It translates to CASSGTGGNTIYF.

The chain is built from TRBV7-9 and TRBJ2-7; TRBD1 is a possible D gene (6 bases). This CDR3 is built from 15 residues. Germline assignment: CDR1 SEHNR and CDR2 FQNEAQ (reference sequence). V shed 3 bases and J shed 0 bases, with 12 bases lying between them. CDR3 DNA sequence: TGTGCCAGCAGCTTTCAGGGGACGTTCTCCTACGAGCAGTACTTC. It encodes CASSFQGTFSYEQYF.

The V call is TRBV7-3, the J call TRBJ1-1; maybe TRBD1 (5 bases). V lost 5 bases, J lost 6 bases, and 19 bases lay in between. Germline V gives CDR1 SGHTA, CDR2 FQGTGA. The CDR3 spans 15 residues. CDR3 sequence: CASSPPAGTASEAFF. The DNA for the CDR3 is TGTGCCAGCAGCCCCCCAGCTGGGACGGCGTCTGAAGCTTTCTTT.

The V gene is TRBV4-3, the J gene TRBJ2-7, with D perhaps matching TRBD2 (5 bases). CDR3 size: 17 residues. Germline V CDR1 and CDR2: LGHNA, YSLEER. V was trimmed by 8 bases and J by 0 bases, leaving 23 bases between them. CDR3 nucleotides: TGCGCCAGCTCCGCGGGTGGACGCCCACTTAGCTCCTACGAGCAGTACTTC. It encodes CASSAGGRPLSSYEQYF.

Notes on this clone: The junction does not match germline at one end; this may be a read error. The chain recombines TRBV7-9 with TRBJ1-2, with D possibly matching TRBD1 (5 bases). CDR1 and CDR2 (germline): SEHNR, FQNEAQ (reference sequence). This CDR3 is built from 12 residues. CDR3 in DNA: TGTGCCAGCAGCTTAAGTTGGGGCACCGCCTTCTTC. Residues: CASSLSWGTAFF.

The chain carries TRBV30 and TRBJ2-7, with 10 bases lining up with TRBD2. Germline V gene data show CDR1 as GTSNPN and CDR2 as SVGIG (reference sequence). This CDR3 comprises 12 residues. V lost 4 bases and J lost 4; bases outside the gene matches: 1. The DNA for the CDR3 is TGTGCCTGGACTAGCGGGGGATACGAGCAGTACTTC. It codes for CAWTSGGYEQYF.